The 5 T cell receptor beta chains reported below all come from one sample, sequenced in a study of OX40 agonist ivuxolimab in advanced cancers. Produced via immunoSEQ multiplex PCR; TCRdb's table is partial and in-frame only. The sample holds about 43,000 clones, about 80% seen once. The sequences come from CD4+ or CD8+ T cells sorted from blood, collected in a trial of the OX40 agonist ivuxolimab. The receptors stem from an adult with an advanced solid tumor such as melanoma, head and neck, liver or kidney cancer.

The chain carries TRBV6-5 and TRBJ2-2; a weak D match, TRBD1 (6 bases). V was cut by 0 bases and J by 5 bases, with 10 bases left in between. Germline CDR1 reads MNHEY; CDR2 reads SVGAGI. The CDR3 has 15 amino acids. The CDR3 coding sequence is TGTGCCAGCAGTTACTCAGGGGGTGATACCGGGGAGCTGTTTTTT. Its translation is CASSYSGGDTGELFF.

The chain recombines TRBV25-1 with TRBJ1-6; no definite D call. Per the germline V gene, CDR1 is MGHDK and CDR2 is SYGVNS. Deletions cut 9 bases from V and 3 bases from J, with 18 bases between. The CDR3 is 16 residues long. In DNA, the CDR3 is TGTGCCAGAATAAAACGCCTCCACCTCTATAATTCACCCCTCCACTTT. Protein product: CARIKRLHLYNSPLHF.

V usage is TRBV7-8 and J usage is TRBJ2-1; D unclear. The CDR3 runs 14 residues. CDR1 is SGHVS and CDR2 is FQNEAQ in the germline V gene. Trimming cost V 11 bases and J 5 bases, with 19 bases left between them. The CDR3 reads CAVKAGPTNNEQFF. The CDR3 coding sequence is TGTGCCGTCAAGGCCGGGCCAACTAACAATGAGCAGTTCTTC.

The chain uses TRBV6-5 and TRBJ1-5; TRBD1 might be the D (5 bases). The germline V and J ends were trimmed by 6 bases and 0 bases, with 12 bases remaining between them. CDR1 is MNHEY and CDR2 is SVGAGI in the germline V gene. The CDR3 covers 15 residues. CDR3 residues: CASRETAYSNQPQHF. The CDR3 DNA sequence: TGTGCCAGCAGAGAGACAGCCTATAGCAATCAGCCCCAGCATTTT.

V gene TRBV4-3 combines with J gene TRBJ2-3, with TRBD1 as a possible D gene (6 bases). V was trimmed by 3 bases and J by 6 bases, leaving 13 bases between them. Germline V gives CDR1 LGHNA, CDR2 YSLEER. There are 14 residues in the CDR3. The CDR3 coding sequence is TGCGCCAGCAGCCAGGGGGCTCCCCCGGATACGCAGTATTTT. Its translation is CASSQGAPPDTQYF.